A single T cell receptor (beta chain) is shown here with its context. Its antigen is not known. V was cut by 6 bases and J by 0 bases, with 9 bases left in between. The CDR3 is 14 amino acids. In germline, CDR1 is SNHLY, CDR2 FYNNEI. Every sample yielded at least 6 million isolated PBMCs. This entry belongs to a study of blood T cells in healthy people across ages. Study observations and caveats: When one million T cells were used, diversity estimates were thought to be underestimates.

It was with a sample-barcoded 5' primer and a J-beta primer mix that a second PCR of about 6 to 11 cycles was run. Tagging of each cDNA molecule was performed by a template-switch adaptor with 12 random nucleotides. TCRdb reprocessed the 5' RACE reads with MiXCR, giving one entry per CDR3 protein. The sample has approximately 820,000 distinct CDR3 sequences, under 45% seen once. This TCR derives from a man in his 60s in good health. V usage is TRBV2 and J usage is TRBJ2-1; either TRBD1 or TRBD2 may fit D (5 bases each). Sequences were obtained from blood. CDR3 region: CASSRDASYNEQFF. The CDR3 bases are TGTGCCAGCAGCCGGGACGCCTCCTACAATGAGCAGTTCTTC. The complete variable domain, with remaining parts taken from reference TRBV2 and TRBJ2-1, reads EPEVTQTPSHQVTQMGQEVILRCVPISNHLYFYWYRQILGQKVEFLVSFYNNEISEKSEIFDDQFSVERPDGSNFTLKIRSTKLEDSAMYFCASSRDASYNEQFFGPGTRLTVL.